The rows below give T cell receptor beta chains drawn from one sample of a study of T cell changes during pregnancy in multiple sclerosis. Repertoires were generated with immunoSEQ multiplex PCR, while TCRdb's copy carries only in-frame clones and drops some. The repertoire holds over 25,000 clones, with 85% to 95% as singletons. The starting material was CD4+ T cells from peripheral blood mononuclear cells, obtained in the second trimester of pregnancy. These TCRs come from a female donor with multiple sclerosis, enrolled in a pregnancy study. Each CDR3 is given with its conserved first and last residue. Fields, in order: D gene, clone size, J gene, V gene, CDR3 DNA, CDR3 protein. D genes are given only for firm matches. A clone size is listed for some rows: how often the clone was seen (once, few, many), or a class if it is expanded.

TRBD2	-	TRBJ2-7	TRBV5-6	TGTGCCAGCAGCCGTCTAGCGGGAGTATCTGGGGAGCAGTACTTC	CASSRLAGVSGEQYF
TRBD1	-	TRBJ1-5	TRBV30	TGTGCCTGGGGGGGTGGGGGGACAGGGTCATTTCCCCAGCATTTT	CAWGGGGTGSFPQHF
TRBD1	-	TRBJ2-7	TRBV4-3	TGCGCCAGCAGCCTCCGGGACAGGTCCTACGAGCAGTACTTC	CASSLRDRSYEQYF
TRBD1	-	TRBJ1-4	TRBV5-1	TGCGCCAGCAGGGCCGGGACAGCTAATGAAAAACTGTTTTTT	CASRAGTANEKLFF
-	-	TRBJ1-5	TRBV10-3	TGTGCCATCAGTCTGGACAGCGTGTCCCAGCATTTT	CAISLDSVSQHF
TRBD1	-	TRBJ1-1	TRBV19	TGTGCCAGTAGTAGTACGACAGGGCGTCGGGCTTTCTTT	CASSSTTGRRAFF
TRBD1	-	TRBJ1-1	TRBV6-6	TGTGCCAGCAGACCAGGACAGGATGGCACTGAAGCTTTCTTT	CASRPGQDGTEAFF
TRBD1	-	TRBJ2-2	TRBV5-1	TGCGCCAGCAGCTTAACAGGGGTGCTAGCCGGGGAGCTGTTTTTT	CASSLTGVLAGELFF
TRBD2	-	TRBJ2-3	TRBV11-3	TGTGCCAGCAGCTCCGAGACTAGCGGGAGAGAGGATACGCAGTATTTT	CASSSETSGREDTQYF
TRBD1	-	TRBJ1-1	TRBV2	TGTGCCAGCAGTGCCAGGACAGGGGGGATCGCTGAAGCTTTCTTT	CASSARTGGIAEAFF
-	-	TRBJ2-7	TRBV11-2	TGTGCCAGCAGTCCTGGGGCTTGGGAACATTCGAGCTCCTACGAGCAGTACTTC	CASSPGAWEHSSSYEQYF
TRBD1	once	TRBJ1-2	TRBV5-1	TGCGCCAGCAGCTTCCTGCCGGGACAGGTTATAGGTGGCTACACCTTC	CASSFLPGQVIGGYTF
-	-	TRBJ1-3	TRBV7-6	TGTGCCAGCAGCTTAGGACAAAACCCCGGAAACACCATATATTTT	CASSLGQNPGNTIYF
TRBD1	-	TRBJ2-1	TRBV4-1	TGCGCCAGCAGCCATGGGGACAGTTACAATGAGCAGTTCTTC	CASSHGDSYNEQFF
TRBD1	-	TRBJ1-2	TRBV6-9	TGTGCCAGCAGCTTTAACAGGGGGCAGAGCTATGGCTACACCTTC	CASSFNRGQSYGYTF
-	-	TRBJ2-1	TRBV7-8	TGTGCCAGCAGCACTTTACGGGGCAATGAGCAGTTCTTC	CASSTLRGNEQFF
-	few	TRBJ1-1	TRBV28	TGTGCCAGCAGAGGGAGGCCTGAAGCTTTCTTT	CASRGRPEAFF
-	-	TRBJ2-7	TRBV5-1	TGCGCCAGCAGCTTGGGGGACTGGAGCTCCTACGAGCAGTACTTC	CASSLGDWSSYEQYF
TRBD1	-	TRBJ2-7	TRBV28	TGTGCCAGTACAGGGGGCCCCTACGAGCAGTACTTC	CASTGGPYEQYF
TRBD1	-	TRBJ1-4	TRBV7-9	TGTGCCAGCAGCGCCGGGACAGGCCGGGAAAAACTGTTTTTT	CASSAGTGREKLFF
TRBD2	-	TRBJ2-3	TRBV4-2	TGTGCCAGCAGCGGAAGAGACGCGACTAGCGGGCGCTCCCGCACAGATACGCAGTATTTT	CASSGRDATSGRSRTDTQYF
TRBD1	-	TRBJ1-5	TRBV4-1	TGCGCCAGCAGCCTTGGGACAGGGAAAGGAAGGAATCAGCCCCAGCATTTT	CASSLGTGKGRNQPQHF
TRBD2	-	TRBJ2-2	TRBV6-6	TGTGCCAGCAGATCTAGCGGGAGGACCGGGGAGCTGTTTTTT	CASRSSGRTGELFF
TRBD2	-	TRBJ2-7	TRBV27	TGTGCCAGCAGCTGGACCGGACTAGCGGGAGGAGTTGGCTACGAGCAGTACTTC	CASSWTGLAGGVGYEQYF
-	-	TRBJ2-3	TRBV28	TGTGCCAGCAGTACGTCTAGGGACACGGTCCGCACAGATACGCAGTATTTT	CASSTSRDTVRTDTQYF
TRBD2	-	TRBJ2-1	TRBV4-3	TGCGCCAGCAGCCAAGAGCGGGGGGCGGGAGGGCCGGGCGACAATGAGCAGTTCTTC	CASSQERGAGGPGDNEQFF
TRBD1	once	TRBJ1-1	TRBV19	TGTGCCAGTAGTACCGGGACAGTAATGAACACTGAAGCTTTCTTT	CASSTGTVMNTEAFF
TRBD2	-	TRBJ2-1	TRBV29-1	TGCAGCGTTGAGGGGCCTAGCGGGAGAGGGAATGAGCAGTTCTTC	CSVEGPSGRGNEQFF
-	few	TRBJ1-1	TRBV5-1	TGCGCCAGCAGTACGGGGTACACTGAAGCTTTCTTT	CASSTGYTEAFF
TRBD1	-	TRBJ1-2	TRBV9	TGTGCCAGCAGCCTTACAGACAGGGGCCATGGCTACACCTTC	CASSLTDRGHGYTF
TRBD1	-	TRBJ1-1	TRBV9	TGTGCCAGCAGCGTATCCCTCGGGGGACAGGGGCGAGGAACTGAAGCTTTCTTT	CASSVSLGGQGRGTEAFF
TRBD2	once	TRBJ2-2	TRBV5-1	TGCGCCAGCAGCTTGGGACTAGCGGGATGGAACACCGGGGAGCTGTTTTTT	CASSLGLAGWNTGELFF
-	-	TRBJ1-2	TRBV19	TGTGCCAGTAGTATAGATCTACAGGTTTGGGGTGGCTACACCTTC	CASSIDLQVWGGYTF
-	-	TRBJ1-5	TRBV4-1	TGCGCCAGCAGCCAAGATTACAGAAGCAATCAGCCCCAGCATTTT	CASSQDYRSNQPQHF
-	-	TRBJ1-2	TRBV5-4	TGTGCCAGCAGCCGAGATTACAGGAGAACTAACTATGGCTACACCTTC	CASSRDYRRTNYGYTF
-	once	TRBJ2-7	TRBV7-2	TGTGCCAGCAGCTCGGGACTCTACGAGCAGTACTTC	CASSSGLYEQYF
-	-	TRBJ2-1	TRBV18	TGTGCCAGCTCACCCATCCCCAGCGCTCATGAGCAGTTCTTC	CASSPIPSAHEQFF
TRBD2	-	TRBJ2-7	TRBV4-2	TGTGCCAGCAGCCAAGATTCCACTAGCGGGAGGAGAGGTGGCGAGCAGTACTTC	CASSQDSTSGRRGGEQYF
TRBD2	-	TRBJ2-1	TRBV12-5	TGTGCTAGTGGCCCCCCTAGCGGCGCCTACAATGAGCAGTTCTTC	CASGPPSGAYNEQFF
-	-	TRBJ1-4	TRBV27	TGTGCCAGCAGCCCTTTGAGCAGGGAAAAACTGTTTTTT	CASSPLSREKLFF
TRBD2	-	TRBJ2-2	TRBV27	TGTGCCAGCAGTTTATTGCGGGAGGGCCTAGGAGAAGGTTCCGGGGAGCTGTTTTTT	CASSLLREGLGEGSGELFF
TRBD2	-	TRBJ2-7	TRBV5-1	TGCGCCAGCAGCCGAGTTAGCGGGAGCGCACTCTCCTACGAGCAGTACTTC	CASSRVSGSALSYEQYF
-	-	TRBJ1-3	TRBV4-1	TGCGCCAGCAGCCAACCCCTAACAGGAGGGGGAAACACCATATATTTT	CASSQPLTGGGNTIYF
-	-	TRBJ2-3	TRBV27	TGTGCCAGCAGTGACCGGGAGAGGGCAGATACGCAGTATTTT	CASSDRERADTQYF
TRBD1	-	TRBJ2-5	TRBV16	TGTGCCAGCAGCCCCCGGGACAGGGACCAAGAGACCCAGTACTTC	CASSPRDRDQETQYF
-	-	TRBJ1-2	TRBV25-1	TGTGCCAGCAGTGAAACGACAGAGCCCCAGGATGGCTACACCTTC	CASSETTEPQDGYTF
-	-	TRBJ2-2	TRBV6-1	TGTGCCAGCAGTGCTAAGACGAACACCGGGGAGCTGTTTTTT	CASSAKTNTGELFF
-	-	TRBJ2-7	TRBV6-1	TGTGCCAGCAGTGAGATACAGAATCAGTACTTC	CASSEIQNQYF